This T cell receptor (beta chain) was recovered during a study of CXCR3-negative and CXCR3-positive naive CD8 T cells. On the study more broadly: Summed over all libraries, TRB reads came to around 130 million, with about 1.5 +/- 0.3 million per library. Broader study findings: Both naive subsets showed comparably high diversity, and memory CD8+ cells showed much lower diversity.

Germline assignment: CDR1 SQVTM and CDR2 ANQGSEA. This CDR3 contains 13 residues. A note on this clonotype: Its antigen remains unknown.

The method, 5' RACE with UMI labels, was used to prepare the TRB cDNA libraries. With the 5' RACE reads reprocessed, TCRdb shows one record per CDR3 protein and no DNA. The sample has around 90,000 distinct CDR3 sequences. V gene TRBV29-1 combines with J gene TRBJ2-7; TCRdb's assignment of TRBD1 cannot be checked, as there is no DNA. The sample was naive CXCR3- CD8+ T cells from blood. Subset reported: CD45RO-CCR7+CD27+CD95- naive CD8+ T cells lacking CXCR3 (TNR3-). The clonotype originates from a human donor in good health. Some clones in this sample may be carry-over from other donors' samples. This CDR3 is CSVERADTYEQYF.